This record concerns one T cell receptor (beta chain) sequence. Its antigen is unidentified. Trimming shortened V by 1 base and J by 0 bases, and 10 bases separated the two germline ends. In germline, CDR1 is MNHEY, CDR2 SMNVEV (reference sequence). There are 16 residues in the CDR3. This sample stems from a study of shared clonotypes between healthy human individuals. Overall study findings and caveats: A limitation of the genetic and exposure-history diversity represented arose from few donors.

Per sorted-subset replicate PCR, input was approximately 0.2 ug DNA, representing tens of thousands of T cell genomes. Here immunoSEQ multiplex PCR was the method, and the copy in TCRdb shows in-frame clones only, minus some. The sample carries about 820,000 clones, 80% to 95% recorded once. Naive CD8 cells lacked CD45RO, underwent positive selection for CCR7 and left out terminally differentiated effector memory CD45RA+ cells. The sample comprised naive CD8+ T cells sorted from blood. The chain employs TRBV27 and TRBJ2-1; D may be TRBD1 or TRBD2 (5 bases each). The sequence came from a man aged 25-45 years in good health. CDR3 amino acids: CASSLFSGSSYNEQFF. The CDR3 coding sequence is TGTGCCAGCAGTTTATTTTCAGGGAGCTCCTACAATGAGCAGTTCTTC.